Listed below are T cell receptor beta chains from one sample, sequenced in a study of neoadjuvant anti-PD-1 for oral cavity cancer. This table comes from immunoSEQ multiplex PCR, and its TCRdb copy is limited to in-frame clones, with some not included. The sample holds tens of thousands of clones, under 30% seen once. Here the sequenced sample was tumor tissue, taken after nivolumab (anti-PD-1) treatment. These receptors were obtained from a person between 35 and 79 years old with oral cavity squamous cell carcinoma. CDR3s include the opening cysteine and the closing phenylalanine or tryptophan. A D gene is named only where the DNA matches it firmly. The size of a clone is reported for some rows only, either as once, few or many, or as a class for expanded clones.

clone_size	d_call	v_call	j_call	cdr3_aa	cdr3_nt
medium-sized	-	TRBV14	TRBJ1-4	CASSHGHNEKLFF	TGTGCCAGCAGCCATGGGCATAATGAAAAACTGTTTTTT
few	-	TRBV18	TRBJ2-7	CASSPPWGGAYEQYF	TGTGCCAGCTCACCACCTTGGGGGGGCGCCTACGAGCAGTACTTC
medium-sized	TRBD1	TRBV30	TRBJ1-5	CAWTPDRIGQPQHF	TGTGCCTGGACCCCGGACAGGATCGGGCAGCCCCAGCATTTT
few	TRBD2	TRBV6-1	TRBJ2-1	CASSGLAGRDDEQFF	TGTGCCAGCAGTGGACTAGCGGGTCGGGATGATGAGCAGTTCTTC
-	TRBD1	TRBV2	TRBJ2-5	CASSARDRGSETQYF	TGTGCCAGCAGTGCCCGGGACAGGGGTTCGGAGACCCAGTACTTC
few	-	TRBV7-6	TRBJ2-2	CASSTLTGELFF	TGTGCCAGCAGCACATTGACCGGGGAGCTGTTTTTT
-	-	TRBV2	TRBJ2-2	CASSGEVRGSTGELFF	TGTGCCAGCAGTGGAGAGGTGAGGGGAAGCACCGGGGAGCTGTTTTTT
-	-	TRBV5-6	TRBJ1-1	CASSLISDTEAFF	TGTGCCAGCAGCTTGATTTCGGACACTGAAGCTTTCTTT
few	-	TRBV5-1	TRBJ1-4	CASSRGDSTNEKLFF	TGCGCCAGCAGCCGGGGAGATTCAACTAATGAAAAACTGTTTTTT
-	-	TRBV2	TRBJ2-1	CASSENYKVYNEQFF	TGTGCCAGCAGTGAGAACTACAAGGTCTACAATGAGCAGTTCTTC
-	-	TRBV4-1	TRBJ2-7	CASSQDSVNSYEQYF	TGCGCCAGCAGCCAAGATTCGGTGAACTCCTACGAGCAGTACTTC
once	TRBD1	TRBV19	TRBJ2-7	CASSNQGAYEQYF	TGTGCCAGCTCAAATCAGGGGGCGTACGAGCAGTACTTC
few	-	TRBV11-2	TRBJ2-3	CASSLDVGNTQYF	TGTGCCAGCAGCTTAGATGTAGGAAATACGCAGTATTTT
many	-	TRBV19	TRBJ1-2	CASSISPYGYTF	TGTGCCAGTAGTATCTCCCCCTATGGCTACACCTTC
medium-sized	-	TRBV9	TRBJ1-2	CASSVGQRQGYTF	TGTGCCAGCAGCGTAGGCCAGCGTCAGGGCTACACCTTC
many	-	TRBV18	TRBJ2-1	CASSPTPGGEQFF	TGTGCCAGCTCACCAACTCCCGGGGGTGAGCAGTTCTTC
-	-	TRBV11-2	TRBJ1-3	CASSLDRGSGTIYF	TGTGCCAGCAGCTTAGATCGGGGCTCGGGCACCATATATTTT